A single sample gave rise to the 26 T cell receptor beta chains below, sequenced in a study of T cells after somatic rescue of genetic block. The method was immunoSEQ multiplex PCR; TCRdb's version includes in-frame clones alone and lacks a portion of them. The data hold 110,000 or so clones, with around nine tenths observed a single time. Sample: peripheral blood mononuclear cells (PBMCs). These receptors originate from a woman in her late teens or twenties.

Only a few counts were recorded for this clone. The rearrangement links TRBV10-3 to TRBJ1-6; tentative D call: TRBD1 (6 bases). Per germline, CDR1 ENHRY and CDR2 SYGVKD. This CDR3 has 14 amino acids. V was clipped by 6 bases and J by 9 bases, with 15 bases between them. The CDR3 region is CAIRDSRGASPLHF. The CDR3 nucleotides read TGTGCCATCAGGGATTCCAGGGGCGCTTCACCCCTCCACTTT.

The chain employs TRBV5-5 and TRBJ1-1, with D tentatively TRBD1 (6 bases). Germline V gene lookup returns CDR1 SGHKS and CDR2 YYEKEE (reference sequence). The V end lost 0 bases, the J end lost 1 base, and 13 bases lay between the germline ends. This CDR3 has 16 residues. This chain's CDR3 is CASSLVWGPRNTEAFF. In DNA, the CDR3 is TGTGCCAGCAGCTTGGTGTGGGGGCCTAGGAACACTGAAGCTTTCTTT.

J is TRBJ1-2 and V is TRBV19; 9 bases map to TRBD1. The CDR3 covers 14 residues. Looked up from germline, CDR1 is LNHDA and CDR2 is SQIVND (reference sequence). The V segment lost 4 bases and the J segment 4 bases; nucleotides outside the gene matches: 4. The CDR3 region has the DNA TGTGCCAGTAGTACGGGACAGGGAGGCTATGGCTACACCTTC. This sequence encodes CASSTGQGGYGYTF.

The gene calls are TRBV5-4 and TRBJ2-5, with TRBD2 matching 7 bases. Germline CDR1 is SGHNT and CDR2 is YYREEE (reference sequence). The CDR3 covers 15 residues. V dropped 5 bases and J dropped 4; count of bases not matched to a gene: 11. CDR3 DNA: TGTGCCAGCAGTCACAACCGGGGGGAGAGAGAGACCCAGTACTTC. Residues: CASSHNRGERETQYF.

The chain links TRBV15 to TRBJ2-6; 9 bases match TRBD1. Germline loops: CDR1 LNHNV, CDR2 YYDKDF (reference sequence). J lost 2 bases, V lost 1 base, and 3 bases had no gene match. This CDR3 spans 17 amino acids. DNA for the CDR3: TGTGCCACCAGCAGAGTACAGGGGGCGCCTGGGGCCAACGTCCTGACTTTC. Translated: CATSRVQGAPGANVLTF.

The chain combines TRBV11-3 with TRBJ2-5; either TRBD1 or TRBD2 may supply D (5 bases each). V lost 5 bases and J lost 5, with 18 bases in between. CDR3 length: 15 amino acids. CDR1 is SGHNT, CDR2 YENEEA, per germline. CDR3 nucleotide sequence: TGTGCCAGCAGCCTAGGGAGAGACAGTACGGAGACCCAGTACTTC. Its translation is CASSLGRDSTETQYF.

The gene calls are TRBV9 and TRBJ2-7; TRBD1 matches 9 bases. Per the germline V gene, CDR1 is SGDLS and CDR2 is YYNGEE. There are 13 residues in the CDR3. The J segment lost 7 bases and the V segment lost 2 bases, leaving 4 bases of the junction unmatched. The DNA of the CDR3 is TGTGCCAGCAGCGTCGGGACAGGGTGGGAGCAGTACTTC. Its translation is CASSVGTGWEQYF. The full variable domain, in which reference TRBV9 and TRBJ2-7 provide the parts outside the CDR3, is DSGVTQTPKHLITATGQRVTLRCSPRSGDLSVYWYQQSLDQGLQFLIQYYNGEERAKGNILERFSAQQFPDLHSELNLSSLELGDSALYFCASSVGTGWEQYFGPGTRLTVT.

The rearrangement links TRBV19 to TRBJ1-5; no reliable D call. The CDR3 extends over 13 amino acids. The germline V gene has CDR1 LNHDA and CDR2 SQIVND (reference sequence). V lost 4 bases to trimming and J lost 0 bases, with 4 bases between them. CDR3 loop: CASSTNSNQPQHF. The CDR3 DNA reads TGTGCCAGTAGTACCAATAGCAATCAGCCCCAGCATTTT.

The chain recombines TRBV7-9 with TRBJ2-3; D might be TRBD2 (6 bases). CDR1 is SEHNR and CDR2 is FQNEAQ in the germline V gene (reference sequence). V lost 6 bases, J lost 2 bases, and 12 bases lay in between. The CDR3 contains 14 residues. The CDR3 bases are TGTGCCAGCAGTACCGGGACTTTCACAGATACGCAGTATTTT. Its translation is CASSTGTFTDTQYF.

This rearrangement joins TRBV9 to TRBJ2-1; 7 bases are a match to TRBD1. The V and J ends lost 0 bases and 3 bases, in that order; junction bases with no gene match: 3. The CDR3 has 15 residues. Germline V CDR1 and CDR2: SGDLS, YYNGEE. The CDR3 reads CASSVGGTDYNEQFF. The CDR3 bases are TGTGCCAGCAGCGTAGGGGGGACAGACTACAATGAGCAGTTCTTC.

The rearrangement links TRBV28 to TRBJ2-2; tentative D call: TRBD1 (6 bases). CDR1 is MDHEN and CDR2 is SYDVKM in the germline V gene. The CDR3 extends over 18 amino acids. Between the trimmed V and J ends, which lost 3 bases and 0 bases, there was a span of 17 bases. CDR3 loop: CASSLAPGQLTNTGELFF. The CDR3 nucleotides are TGTGCCAGCAGTTTGGCCCCGGGACAACTCACGAACACCGGGGAGCTGTTTTTT.

The chain links TRBV7-9 to TRBJ1-1; D remains unclear. The ends were cut back, 3 bases at V and 3 bases at J, with 8 bases in the middle. The CDR3 runs 13 residues. The germline CDR1 and CDR2 sequences are SEHNR and FQNEAQ (reference sequence). The CDR3 DNA reads TGTGCCAGCAGCTTTTCCACGGACACTGAAGCTTTCTTT. Translated, it gives CASSFSTDTEAFF.

V usage is TRBV5-4 and J usage is TRBJ2-3; 11 nucleotides agree with TRBD2. The CDR3 runs to 17 residues. Germline-derived CDR1 and CDR2 are SGHNT and YYREEE (reference sequence). After removal of 5 bases from V and 0 bases from J, the junction contained 8 bases not matched to a gene. The CDR3 region has the DNA TGTGCCAGCAGTTTTCGACTAGCGGGGACAAGCACAGATACGCAGTATTTT. This gives the protein CASSFRLAGTSTDTQYF.

The V gene is TRBV5-1, the J gene TRBJ1-4, with TRBD1 matching 8 bases. CDR1 and CDR2 from the germline V gene are SGHRS and YFSETQ. The CDR3 loop spans 17 amino acids. The ends lost 2 bases at V and 5 bases at J; junction bases unmatched: 11. CDR3 region: CASSLGQGIGSNEKLFF. The DNA of the CDR3 is TGCGCCAGCAGCTTAGGACAGGGCATAGGGTCGAATGAAAAACTGTTTTTT.

V and J are TRBV2 and TRBJ2-3, with 9 nucleotides matching TRBD1. With 8 bases clipped from V and 4 bases from J, the junction kept 7 bases outside the gene matches. The germline gives CDR1 SNHLY, CDR2 FYNNEI. CDR3 length: 14 residues. CDR3 sequence (DNA): TGTGCCAGCTATTCCGGGACAGGGCCAGATACGCAGTATTTT. Translating it yields CASYSGTGPDTQYF.

The chain has TRBV21-1 and TRBJ1-5. TRBV21-1 is tagged as a pseudogene. This CDR3 has 15 residues. CDR3 nucleotide sequence: TGTGCCAGCAGCAAAGAAGGTAGATTCAATCAGCCCCAGCATTTT. Its translation: CASSKEGRFNQPQHF.

This chain joins TRBV19 and TRBJ2-1; D is perhaps TRBD1 or TRBD2 (5 bases each). The CDR3 spans 14 residues. Trimming left V 7 bases short and J 0 bases short, with 10 bases between. The V gene's germline CDR1 is LNHDA and CDR2 SQIVND (reference sequence). The CDR3 nucleotides read TGTGCCAGTACTGGGACCCCCTCCTACAATGAGCAGTTCTTC. This encodes CASTGTPSYNEQFF. The full variable domain, rest sourced from reference TRBV19 and TRBJ2-1, is DGGITQSPKYLFRKEGQNVTLSCEQNLNHDAMYWYRQDPGQGLRLIYYSQIVNDFQKGDIAEGYSVSREKKESFPLTVTSAQKNPTAFYLCASTGTPSYNEQFFGPGTRLTVL.

A remark on this clone: One end of the junction is discordant with germline, which a read error may explain. V gene TRBV28 combines with J gene TRBJ2-1; a weak D match, TRBD2 (6 bases). The CDR3 loop spans 15 amino acids. In germline, CDR1 is MDHEN, CDR2 SYDVKM. In DNA form, the CDR3 reads TGTGTCAGCAGTTTAGTGTCGGGGGTCTACAATGAGCAGTTCTTC. It is translated as CVSSLVSGVYNEQFF.

Only one count was recorded for this clone. The chain is built from TRBV6-5 and TRBJ2-7; unclear D gene. This CDR3 comprises 12 residues. The V end was cut by 8 bases, the J end by 0 bases, with 8 bases between. Germline lookup yields CDR1 MNHEY and CDR2 SVGAGI. The CDR3 is CASGSFSYEQYF. The CDR3 nucleotides are TGTGCCAGCGGCAGCTTCTCCTACGAGCAGTACTTC.

The DNA for the CDR3 is TGTGCCAGCAGCCCCTTCCAGCGAACGAACACCGGGGAGCTGTTTTTT. It yields the protein CASSPFQRTNTGELFF. The J gene is TRBJ2-2, the V gene TRBV28; no definite D call. Germline-derived CDR1 and CDR2 are MDHEN and SYDVKM. The CDR3 is 16 amino acids. The V end lost 6 bases, the J end lost 0 bases, and 14 bases lay between the germline ends.

The chain employs TRBV10-3 and TRBJ1-1, with D unresolved. This CDR3 contains 13 residues. CDR1 and CDR2 from the germline V gene are ENHRY and SYGVKD. Trimming pared 4 bases from V and 4 bases from J, leaving 10 bases between. CDR3 DNA sequence: TGTGCCATCAGTGTCGCGGGAATCACTGAAGCTTTCTTT. Residues: CAISVAGITEAFF.

V and J are TRBV5-1 and TRBJ2-3; D may be TRBD1 or TRBD2 (5 bases each). V was pared by 2 bases and J by 2 bases, with 9 bases between. Germline V gene data show CDR1 as SGHRS and CDR2 as YFSETQ. The CDR3 is 14 residues long. DNA of the CDR3: TGCGCCAGCAGCTTTGGGGGTCTCACAGATACGCAGTATTTT. The encoded protein is CASSFGGLTDTQYF.

This chain uses TRBV7-2 with TRBJ2-7; TRBD1 matches 7 bases. V lost 2 bases and J lost 4; bases outside the gene matches: 2. CDR1 is SGHTA and CDR2 is FQGNSA in the germline V gene. CDR3 length equals 13 residues. CDR3 DNA sequence: TGTGCCAGCAGCTTATCCAGGGGGTACGAGCAGTACTTC. Translating it yields CASSLSRGYEQYF.

The gene calls are TRBV27 and TRBJ2-1; the match to TRBD2 covers 10 bases. CDR3 length equals 16 residues. CDR1 and CDR2 (germline): MNHEY, SMNVEV (reference sequence). Trimming at V came to 4 bases and at J to 5 bases, leaving 8 bases not matched to a gene. The CDR3: CASSSLPSGGNNEQFF. As DNA, the CDR3 is TGTGCCAGCAGTTCCCTCCCTAGCGGGGGTAACAATGAGCAGTTCTTC.

This sequence joins TRBV6-5 and TRBJ1-1, with unresolved D. V was pared by 5 bases and J by 0 bases, with 7 bases between. The CDR3 runs 13 residues. Germline CDR1 MNHEY, CDR2 SVGAGI. The CDR3 DNA follows: TGTGCCAGCAGTGAAAATGTGAACACTGAAGCTTTCTTT. Translation gives CASSENVNTEAFF.

V is TRBV27 and J is TRBJ1-1, with TRBD1 identical over 7 bases. This CDR3 is built from 15 residues. J was trimmed by 0 bases and V by 3 bases; bases with no gene match: 4. Germline V gene data show CDR1 as MNHEY and CDR2 as SMNVEV (reference sequence). CDR3 sequence: CASSFKGAMNTEAFF. In DNA form, the CDR3 reads TGTGCCAGCAGTTTTAAGGGGGCAATGAACACTGAAGCTTTCTTT.